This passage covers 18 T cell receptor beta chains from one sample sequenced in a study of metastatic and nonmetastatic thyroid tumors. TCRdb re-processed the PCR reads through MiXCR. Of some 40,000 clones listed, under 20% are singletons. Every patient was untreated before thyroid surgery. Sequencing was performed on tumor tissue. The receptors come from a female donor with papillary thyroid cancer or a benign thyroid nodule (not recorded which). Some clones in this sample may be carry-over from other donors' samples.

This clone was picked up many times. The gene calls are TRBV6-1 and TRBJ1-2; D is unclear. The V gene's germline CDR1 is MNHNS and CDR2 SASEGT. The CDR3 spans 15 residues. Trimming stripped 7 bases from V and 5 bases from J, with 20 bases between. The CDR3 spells CASNRAGSERYGYTF. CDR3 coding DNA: TGTGCCAGCAATAGGGCAGGATCAGAGAGATATGGCTACACCTTC.

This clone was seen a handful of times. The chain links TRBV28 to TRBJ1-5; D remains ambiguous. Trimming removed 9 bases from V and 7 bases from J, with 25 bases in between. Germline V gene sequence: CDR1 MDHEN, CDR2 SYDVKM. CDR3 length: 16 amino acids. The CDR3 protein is CARGLFPVPRPQPQHF. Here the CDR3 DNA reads TGTGCCAGAGGTTTATTCCCCGTTCCCCGCCCGCAGCCCCAGCATTTT. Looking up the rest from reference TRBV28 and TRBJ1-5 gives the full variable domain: DVKVTQSSRYLVKRTGEKVFLECVQDMDHENMFWYRQDPGLGLRLIYFSYDVKMKEKGDIPEGYSVSREKKERFSLILESASTNQTSMYLCARGLFPVPRPQPQHFGDGTRLSIL.

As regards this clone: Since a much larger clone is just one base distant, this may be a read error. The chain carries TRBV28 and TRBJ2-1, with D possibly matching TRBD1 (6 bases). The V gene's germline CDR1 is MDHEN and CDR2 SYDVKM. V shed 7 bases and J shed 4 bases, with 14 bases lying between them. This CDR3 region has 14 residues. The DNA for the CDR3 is TGTGCCAGCATCCCGTTGGGGGCATACAATGAGCAGTTCTTC. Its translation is CASIPLGAYNEQFF.

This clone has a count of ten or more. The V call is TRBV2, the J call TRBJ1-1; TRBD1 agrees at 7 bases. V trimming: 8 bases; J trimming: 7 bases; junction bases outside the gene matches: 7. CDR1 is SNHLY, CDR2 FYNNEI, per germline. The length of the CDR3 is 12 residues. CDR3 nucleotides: TGTGCCAGCGCGAGCAGGGGGGATGAAGCTTTCTTT. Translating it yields CASASRGDEAFF.

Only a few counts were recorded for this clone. The CDR3 region is CASSLLGRSETQYF. The DNA for the CDR3 is TGTGCCAGCAGCCTTCTGGGACGGTCAGAGACCCAGTACTTC. The J gene is TRBJ2-5, the V gene TRBV9; perhaps D is TRBD1 or TRBD2 (5 bases each). Germline lookup yields CDR1 SGDLS and CDR2 YYNGEE. V was trimmed by 4 bases and J by 4 bases, leaving 14 bases between them. The CDR3 totals 14 residues.

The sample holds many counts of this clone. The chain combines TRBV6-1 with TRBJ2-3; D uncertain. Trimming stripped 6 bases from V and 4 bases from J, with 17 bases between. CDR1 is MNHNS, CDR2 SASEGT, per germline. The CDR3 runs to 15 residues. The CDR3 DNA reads TGTGCCAGCAGCCTGTTCCGCGTCCCCTCAGATACGCAGTATTTT. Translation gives CASSLFRVPSDTQYF.

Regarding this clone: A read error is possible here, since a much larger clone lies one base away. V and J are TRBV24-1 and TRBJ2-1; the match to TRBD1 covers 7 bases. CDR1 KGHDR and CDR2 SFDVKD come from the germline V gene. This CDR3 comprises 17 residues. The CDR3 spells CATSEGTVWISHNEQFF. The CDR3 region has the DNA TGTGCCACCAGTGAAGGGACAGTCTGGATCTCCCACAATGAGCAGTTCTTC.

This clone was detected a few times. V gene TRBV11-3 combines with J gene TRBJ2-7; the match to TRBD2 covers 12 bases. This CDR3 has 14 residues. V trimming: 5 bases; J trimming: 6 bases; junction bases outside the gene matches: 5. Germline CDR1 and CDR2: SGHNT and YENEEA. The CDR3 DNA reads TGTGCCAGCAGCCGACTAGCGGGAGAGAGCGAGCAGTACTTC. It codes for CASSRLAGESEQYF. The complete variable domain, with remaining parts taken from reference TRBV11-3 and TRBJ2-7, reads EAGVVQSPRYKIIEKKQPVAFWCNPISGHNTLYWYLQNLGQGPELLIRYENEEAVDDSQLPKDRFSAERLKGVDSTLKIQPAELGDSAVYLCASSRLAGESEQYFGPGTRLTVT.

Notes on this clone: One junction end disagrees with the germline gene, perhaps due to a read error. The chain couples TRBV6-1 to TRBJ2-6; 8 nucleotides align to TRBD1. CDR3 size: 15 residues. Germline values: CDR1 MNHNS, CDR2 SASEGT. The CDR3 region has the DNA TGTGCCAGCCGTGAACAGGGGGCTGGGGCCAACGTCCTGACTTTC. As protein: CASREQGAGANVLTF.

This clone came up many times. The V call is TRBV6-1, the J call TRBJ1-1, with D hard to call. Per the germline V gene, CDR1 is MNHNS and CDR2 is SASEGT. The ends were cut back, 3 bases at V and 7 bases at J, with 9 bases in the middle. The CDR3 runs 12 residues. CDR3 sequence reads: CASSDGLLEAFF. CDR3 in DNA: TGTGCCAGCAGTGATGGGCTTCTTGAAGCTTTCTTT.

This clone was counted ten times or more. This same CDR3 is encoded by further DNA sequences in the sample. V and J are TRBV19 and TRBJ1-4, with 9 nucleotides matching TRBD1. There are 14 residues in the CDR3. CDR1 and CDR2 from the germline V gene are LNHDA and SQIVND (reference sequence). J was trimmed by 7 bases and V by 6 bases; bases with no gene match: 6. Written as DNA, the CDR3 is TGTGCCAGTAGGAGGGACAGGGATTCTGAAAAACTGTTTTTT. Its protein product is CASRRDRDSEKLFF.

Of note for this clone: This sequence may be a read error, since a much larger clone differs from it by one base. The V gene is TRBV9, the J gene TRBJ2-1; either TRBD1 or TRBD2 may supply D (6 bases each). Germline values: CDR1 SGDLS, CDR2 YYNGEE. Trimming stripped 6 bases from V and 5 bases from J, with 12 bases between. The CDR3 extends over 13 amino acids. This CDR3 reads CASIRGLNNEQFF. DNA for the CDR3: TGTGCCAGCATCCGGGGGCTTAACAATGAGCAGTTCTTC.

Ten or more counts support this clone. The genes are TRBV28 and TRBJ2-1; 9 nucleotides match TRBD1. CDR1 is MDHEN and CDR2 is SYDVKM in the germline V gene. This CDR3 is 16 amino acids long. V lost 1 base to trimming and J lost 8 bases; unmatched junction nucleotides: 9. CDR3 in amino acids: CASSLFLTGGRDEQFF. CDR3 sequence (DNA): TGTGCCAGCAGTTTATTTTTGACAGGGGGGCGCGATGAGCAGTTCTTC.

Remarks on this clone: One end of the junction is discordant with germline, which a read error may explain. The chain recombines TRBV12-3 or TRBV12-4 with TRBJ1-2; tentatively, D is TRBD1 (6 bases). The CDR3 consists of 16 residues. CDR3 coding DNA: TGTGCCAGCAGCCCCCGGGGGCTAGGGGGACACTATTGCTACACCTTC. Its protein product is CASSPRGLGGHYCYTF.

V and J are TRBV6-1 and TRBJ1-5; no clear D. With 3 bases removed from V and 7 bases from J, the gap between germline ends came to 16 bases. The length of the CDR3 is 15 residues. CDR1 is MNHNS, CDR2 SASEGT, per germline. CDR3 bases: TGTGCCAGCAGTGATCGATTGAGTAGAGGACAGCCCCAGCATTTT. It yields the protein CASSDRLSRGQPQHF.

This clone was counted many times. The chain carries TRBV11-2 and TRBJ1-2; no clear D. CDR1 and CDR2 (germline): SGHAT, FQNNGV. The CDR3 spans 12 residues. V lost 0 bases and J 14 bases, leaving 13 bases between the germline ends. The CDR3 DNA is TGTGCCAGCAGCTTAGAGTCTGAGGGCTGGACCTTC. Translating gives CASSLESEGWTF.

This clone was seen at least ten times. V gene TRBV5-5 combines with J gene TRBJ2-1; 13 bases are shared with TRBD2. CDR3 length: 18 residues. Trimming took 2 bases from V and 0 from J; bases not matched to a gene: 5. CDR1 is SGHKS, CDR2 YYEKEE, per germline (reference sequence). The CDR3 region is CASSFPLAGGSSYNEQFF. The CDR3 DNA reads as TGTGCCAGCAGCTTCCCACTAGCGGGGGGGAGCTCCTACAATGAGCAGTTCTTC.

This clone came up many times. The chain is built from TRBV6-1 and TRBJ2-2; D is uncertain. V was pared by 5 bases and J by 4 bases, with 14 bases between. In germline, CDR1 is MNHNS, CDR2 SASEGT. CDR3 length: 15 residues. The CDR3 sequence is CASSRLLWGTGELFF. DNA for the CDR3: TGTGCCAGCAGTCGACTCCTATGGGGCACCGGGGAGCTGTTTTTT.